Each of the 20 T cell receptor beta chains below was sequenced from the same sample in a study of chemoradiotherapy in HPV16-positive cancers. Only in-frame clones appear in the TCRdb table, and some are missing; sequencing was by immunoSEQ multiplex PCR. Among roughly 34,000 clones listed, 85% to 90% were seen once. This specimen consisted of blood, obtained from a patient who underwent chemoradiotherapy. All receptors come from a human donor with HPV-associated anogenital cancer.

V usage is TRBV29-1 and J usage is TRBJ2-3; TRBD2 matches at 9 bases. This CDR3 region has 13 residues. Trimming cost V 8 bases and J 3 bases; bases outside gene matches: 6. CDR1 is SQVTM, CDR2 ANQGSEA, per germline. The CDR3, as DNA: TGCAGCATCGCTAGCGGGGATACAGATACGCAGTATTTT. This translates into CSIASGDTDTQYF.

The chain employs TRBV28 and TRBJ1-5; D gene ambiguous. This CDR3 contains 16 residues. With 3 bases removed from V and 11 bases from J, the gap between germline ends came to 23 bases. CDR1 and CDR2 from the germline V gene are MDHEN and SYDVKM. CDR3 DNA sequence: TGTGCCAGCAGTTTTCCCAGCAGGCGTTATAAGGATGCCCAGCATTTT. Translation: CASSFPSRRYKDAQHF.

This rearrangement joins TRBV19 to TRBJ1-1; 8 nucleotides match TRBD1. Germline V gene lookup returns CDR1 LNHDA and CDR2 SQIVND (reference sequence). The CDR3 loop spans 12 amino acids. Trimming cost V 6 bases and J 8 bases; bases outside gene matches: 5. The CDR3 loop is CASSTGQGEAFF. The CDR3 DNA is TGTGCCAGTAGCACCGGACAGGGCGAAGCTTTCTTT. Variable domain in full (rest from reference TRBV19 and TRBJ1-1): DGGITQSPKYLFRKEGQNVTLSCEQNLNHDAMYWYRQDPGQGLRLIYYSQIVNDFQKGDIAEGYSVSREKKESFPLTVTSAQKNPTAFYLCASSTGQGEAFFGQGTRLTVV.

The CDR3 is CASSSTGVSYEQYF. The CDR3 DNA reads as TGTGCCAGCAGCTCCACGGGAGTTTCTTACGAGCAGTACTTC. The gene calls are TRBV7-2 and TRBJ2-7, with D tentatively TRBD2 (6 bases). The V and J ends lost 4 bases and 4 bases respectively, with 14 bases between them. CDR1 and CDR2 (germline): SGHTA, FQGNSA. The CDR3 consists of 14 residues.

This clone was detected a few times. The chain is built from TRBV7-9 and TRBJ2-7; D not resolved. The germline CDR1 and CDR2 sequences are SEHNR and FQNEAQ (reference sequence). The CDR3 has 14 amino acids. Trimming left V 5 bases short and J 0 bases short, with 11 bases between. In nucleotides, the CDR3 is TGTGCCAGCAGCATGGTGGGTAGCTCCTACGAGCAGTACTTC. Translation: CASSMVGSSYEQYF.

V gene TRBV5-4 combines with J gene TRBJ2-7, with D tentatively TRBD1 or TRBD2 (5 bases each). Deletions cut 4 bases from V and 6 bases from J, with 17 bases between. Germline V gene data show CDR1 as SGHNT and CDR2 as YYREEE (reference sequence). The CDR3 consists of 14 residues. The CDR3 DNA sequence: TGTGCCAGCAGCCAGCAGCCTGACAGCGGCGAGCAGTACTTC. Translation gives CASSQQPDSGEQYF. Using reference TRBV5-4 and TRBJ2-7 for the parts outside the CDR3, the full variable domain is ETGVTQSPTHLIKTRGQQVTLRCSSQSGHNTVSWYQQALGQGPQFIFQYYREEENGRGNFPPRFSGLQFPNYSSELNVNALELDDSALYLCASSQQPDSGEQYFGPGTRLTVT.

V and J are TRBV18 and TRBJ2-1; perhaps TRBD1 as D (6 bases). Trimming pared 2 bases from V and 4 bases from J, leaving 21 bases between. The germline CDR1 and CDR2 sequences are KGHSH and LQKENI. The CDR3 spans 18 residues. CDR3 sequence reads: CASSPTGTRTWNYNEQFF. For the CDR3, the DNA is TGTGCCAGCTCACCAACTGGGACACGGACCTGGAATTACAATGAGCAGTTCTTC.

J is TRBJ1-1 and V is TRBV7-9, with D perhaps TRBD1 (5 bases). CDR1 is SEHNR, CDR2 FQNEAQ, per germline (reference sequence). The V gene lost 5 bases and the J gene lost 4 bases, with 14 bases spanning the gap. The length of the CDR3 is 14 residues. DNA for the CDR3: TGTGCCAGCAGCGTGGACTGGGGGAGCACTGAAGCTTTCTTT. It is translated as CASSVDWGSTEAFF.

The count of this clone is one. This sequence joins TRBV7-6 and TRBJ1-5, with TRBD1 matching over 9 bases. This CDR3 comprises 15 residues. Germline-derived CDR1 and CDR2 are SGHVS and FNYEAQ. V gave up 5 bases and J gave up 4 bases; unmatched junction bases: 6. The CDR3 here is CASSPGQGKNQPQHF. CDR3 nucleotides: TGTGCCAGCAGCCCCGGACAGGGGAAGAATCAGCCCCAGCATTTT.

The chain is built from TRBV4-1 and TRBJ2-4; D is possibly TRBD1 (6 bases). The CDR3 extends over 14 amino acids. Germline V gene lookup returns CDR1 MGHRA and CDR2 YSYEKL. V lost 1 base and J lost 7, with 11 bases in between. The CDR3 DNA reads TGCGCCAGCAGCCAAGTGGACAGTGCGAACATTCAGTACTTC. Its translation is CASSQVDSANIQYF.

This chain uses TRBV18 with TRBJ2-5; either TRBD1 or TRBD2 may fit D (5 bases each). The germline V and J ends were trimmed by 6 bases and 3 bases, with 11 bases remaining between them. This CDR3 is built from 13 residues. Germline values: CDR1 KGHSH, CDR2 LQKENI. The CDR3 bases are TGTGCCAGCTCTCGGGACCCAGAAGAGACCCAGTACTTC. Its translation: CASSRDPEETQYF.

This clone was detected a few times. CDR3 coding DNA: TGTGCCAGCAGTGCGTCTCGGACTGGCAATCAGCCCCAGCATTTT. This codes for CASSASRTGNQPQHF. V is TRBV2 and J is TRBJ1-5; no reliable D call. Trimming removed 4 bases from V and 2 bases from J, with 12 bases in between. The CDR3 has 15 residues. Germline V gene lookup returns CDR1 SNHLY and CDR2 FYNNEI. Complete variable domain (other parts from reference TRBV2 and TRBJ1-5): EPEVTQTPSHQVTQMGQEVILRCVPISNHLYFYWYRQILGQKVEFLVSFYNNEISEKSEIFDDQFSVERPDGSNFTLKIRSTKLEDSAMYFCASSASRTGNQPQHFGDGTRLSIL.

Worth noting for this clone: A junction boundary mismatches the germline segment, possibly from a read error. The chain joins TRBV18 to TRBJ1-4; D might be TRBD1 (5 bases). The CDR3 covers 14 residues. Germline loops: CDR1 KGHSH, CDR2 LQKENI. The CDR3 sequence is CASSLTRDNAKLFF. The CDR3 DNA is TGTGCCAGCTCACTAACCAGGGATAATGCAAAACTGTTTTTT.

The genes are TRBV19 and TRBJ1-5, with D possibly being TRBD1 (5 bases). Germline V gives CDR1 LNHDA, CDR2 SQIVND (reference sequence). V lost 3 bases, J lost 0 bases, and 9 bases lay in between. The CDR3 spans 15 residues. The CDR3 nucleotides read TGTGCCAGTAGTATGACAGTTTATAGCAATCAGCCCCAGCATTTT. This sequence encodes CASSMTVYSNQPQHF.

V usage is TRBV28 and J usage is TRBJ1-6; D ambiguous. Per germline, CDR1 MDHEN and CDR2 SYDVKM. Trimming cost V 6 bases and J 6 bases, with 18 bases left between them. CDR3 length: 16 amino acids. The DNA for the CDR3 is TGTGCCAGCAGCCCCACTCGACTACTTCCTAATTCACCCCTCCACTTT. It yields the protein CASSPTRLLPNSPLHF.

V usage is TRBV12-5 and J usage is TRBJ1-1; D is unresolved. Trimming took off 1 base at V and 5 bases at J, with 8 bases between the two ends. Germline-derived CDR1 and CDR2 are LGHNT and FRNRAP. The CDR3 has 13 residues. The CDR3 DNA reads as TGTGCTAGTGGTTTGGAGGGTAGGACTGAAGCTTTCTTT. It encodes CASGLEGRTEAFF.

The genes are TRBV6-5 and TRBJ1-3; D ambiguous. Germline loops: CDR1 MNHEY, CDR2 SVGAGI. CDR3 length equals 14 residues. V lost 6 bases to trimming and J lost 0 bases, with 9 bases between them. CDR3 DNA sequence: TGTGCCAGCAGAGGTTCCGTCTCTGGAAACACCATATATTTT. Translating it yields CASRGSVSGNTIYF.

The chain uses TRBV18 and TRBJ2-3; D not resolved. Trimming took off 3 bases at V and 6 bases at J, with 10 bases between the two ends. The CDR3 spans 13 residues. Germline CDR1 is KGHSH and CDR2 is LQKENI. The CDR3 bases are TGTGCCAGCTCACCCGCAGCATGGGATACGCAGTATTTT. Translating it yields CASSPAAWDTQYF.

The chain's CDR3 is CASSLNLIQGSYNEQFF. The CDR3 DNA reads as TGTGCCAGCAGCTTAAACTTGATCCAGGGCTCCTACAATGAGCAGTTCTTC. This chain connects TRBV7-9 to TRBJ2-1; tentative D call: TRBD1 (5 bases). The V gene lost 2 bases and the J gene lost 0 bases, with 14 bases spanning the gap. Germline loops: CDR1 SEHNR, CDR2 FQNEAQ (reference sequence). The CDR3 is 17 amino acids.

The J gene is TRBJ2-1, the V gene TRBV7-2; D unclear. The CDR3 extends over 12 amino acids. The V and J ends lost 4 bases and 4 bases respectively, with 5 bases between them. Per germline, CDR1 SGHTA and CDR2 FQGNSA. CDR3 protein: CASSSGYNEQFF. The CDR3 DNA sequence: TGTGCCAGCAGCTCCGGATACAATGAGCAGTTCTTC.